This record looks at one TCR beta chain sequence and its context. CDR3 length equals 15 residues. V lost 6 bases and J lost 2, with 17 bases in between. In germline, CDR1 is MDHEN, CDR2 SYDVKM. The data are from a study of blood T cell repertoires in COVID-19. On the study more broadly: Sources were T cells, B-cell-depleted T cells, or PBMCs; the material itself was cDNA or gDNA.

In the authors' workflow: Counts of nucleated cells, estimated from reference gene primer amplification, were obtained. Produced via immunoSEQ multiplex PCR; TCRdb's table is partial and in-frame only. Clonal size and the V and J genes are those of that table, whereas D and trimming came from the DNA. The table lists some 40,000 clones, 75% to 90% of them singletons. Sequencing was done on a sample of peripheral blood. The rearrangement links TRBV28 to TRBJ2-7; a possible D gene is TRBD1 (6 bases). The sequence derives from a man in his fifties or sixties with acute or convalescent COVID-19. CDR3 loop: CASSLQGKITYEQYF. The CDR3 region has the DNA TGTGCCAGCAGCTTACAGGGAAAAATCACCTACGAGCAGTACTTC.